These 21 T cell receptor beta chains were sequenced from one sample in a study of shared clonotypes between healthy human individuals. Profiled with immunoSEQ multiplex PCR; TCRdb holds only in-frame clones, not every one. This sample has about 680,000 clones, with about two thirds found just once. The sample comprised memory CD4+ T cells sorted from blood. Regarding subset: CD45RA-negative fraction. These TCRs come from a woman aged 25-40 years in good health.

This chain uses TRBV4-2 with TRBJ1-2; D uncertain. The CDR3 is 12 amino acids. CDR1 and CDR2 from the germline V gene are LGHNA and YNFKEQ. The CDR3 nucleotides are TGTGCTACTAGGTACGAGGTATCCCGCTACACCTTC. Translated: CATRYEVSRYTF.

At least ten counts were recorded for this clone. This sequence joins TRBV28 and TRBJ2-4; no definite D call. CDR1 and CDR2 (germline): MDHEN, SYDVKM. The V and J ends lost 5 bases and 3 bases respectively, with 14 bases between them. The CDR3 sequence is 15 residues long. CDR3: CASSPFWGGKNIQYF. CDR3 coding DNA: TGTGCCAGCAGTCCTTTTTGGGGTGGCAAAAACATTCAGTACTTC. The full variable domain, rest sourced from reference TRBV28 and TRBJ2-4, is DVKVTQSSRYLVKRTGEKVFLECVQDMDHENMFWYRQDPGLGLRLIYFSYDVKMKEKGDIPEGYSVSREKKERFSLILESASTNQTSMYLCASSPFWGGKNIQYFGAGTRLSVL.

The rearrangement uses TRBV5-1 and TRBJ2-2, with TRBD2 matching over 12 bases. The CDR3 consists of 16 residues. The germline V gene has CDR1 SGHRS and CDR2 YFSETQ. V shed 6 bases and J 4 bases; nucleotides not matched to a gene: 7. The CDR3 nucleotides read TGCGCCAGCATGACTAGCGGGAGAGCGGGCACCGGGGAGCTGTTTTTT. Its protein product is CASMTSGRAGTGELFF.

The gene calls are TRBV7-9 and TRBJ2-7, with no clear D. The ends were cut back, 4 bases at V and 9 bases at J, with 7 bases in the middle. CDR3 length: 10 amino acids. Germline CDR1 and CDR2: SEHNR and FQNEAQ (reference sequence). The DNA for the CDR3 is TGTGCCAGCAGCTCCGCCGTGCAGTACTTC. The encoded protein is CASSSAVQYF.

This clone was counted a few times. This chain connects TRBV30 to TRBJ2-5, with TRBD2 matching 7 bases. TRBJ2-7 matches the DNA end more closely, so the J call is doubtful. Per germline, CDR1 GTSNPN and CDR2 SVGIG (reference sequence). The CDR3 is 15 residues long. CDR3 nucleotides: TGTGCCTGGAGACCAGCGGGACGGTCCGTCTACGAGCAGTACTTC. Its protein is CAWRPAGRSVYEQYF.

V usage is TRBV10-2 and J usage is TRBJ2-1; the D gene is possibly TRBD2 (6 bases). Germline CDR1 and CDR2: WSHSY and SAAADI. V was trimmed by 4 bases and J by 5 bases, leaving 12 bases between them. The CDR3 contains 14 residues. CDR3 residues: CASSVLAANNEQFF. CDR3 DNA: TGCGCCAGCAGTGTTTTAGCGGCTAACAATGAGCAGTTCTTC.

This clone has just a few counts. The V and J genes are TRBV5-1 and TRBJ1-1; D ambiguous. The CDR3 has 14 amino acids. The germline V gene has CDR1 SGHRS and CDR2 YFSETQ. V was trimmed by 2 bases and J by 6 bases, leaving 14 bases between them. DNA for the CDR3: TGCGCCAGCAGCTTAGGCGGGTCGCCCCCTGAAGCTTTCTTT. This gives the protein CASSLGGSPPEAFF.

This clone has only a few counts. V is TRBV27 and J is TRBJ1-1, with D maybe TRBD1 (6 bases). V was cut by 6 bases and J by 2 bases, with 19 bases left in between. The V gene's germline CDR1 is MNHEY and CDR2 SMNVEV (reference sequence). CDR3 length: 16 residues. This CDR3 is CASSRSRGGGNTEAFF. CDR3 sequence (DNA): TGTGCCAGCAGCCGATCTAGGGGGGGCGGAAACACTGAAGCTTTCTTT.

The CDR3, as DNA: TGTGCCAGCAGGAAAGACAGTAACACCGGGGAGCTGTTTTTT. It specifies CASRKDSNTGELFF. This rearrangement joins TRBV14 to TRBJ2-2; the D gene is possibly TRBD1 (5 bases). The germline gives CDR1 SGHDN, CDR2 FVKESK. The CDR3 loop spans 14 amino acids. Trimming cost V 6 bases and J 2 bases, with 10 bases left between them.

Concerning this clone: Other DNA variants within this sample encode the same CDR3. The chain uses TRBV6-1 and TRBJ2-7; D not resolved. This CDR3 spans 12 amino acids. V was clipped by 2 bases and J by 4 bases, with 6 bases between them. Germline V lookup: CDR1 MNHNS, CDR2 SASEGT. CDR3 DNA: TGTGCCAGCAGTGAAAGGGCTTACGAGCAGTACTTC. Its protein is CASSERAYEQYF.

This clone was detected only once. CDR3 coding DNA: TGTGCCAGCAGTTTATACAGGGATTACGAGCAGTACTTC. Residues: CASSLYRDYEQYF. The chain carries TRBV27 and TRBJ2-7; weak D call: TRBD1 (6 bases). The CDR3 spans 13 residues. Deletions cut 1 base from V and 4 bases from J, with 8 bases between. Germline values: CDR1 MNHEY, CDR2 SMNVEV (reference sequence).

The V and J genes are TRBV7-9 and TRBJ2-6, with D possibly called TRBD1 or TRBD2 (5 bases each). The ends were cut back, 0 bases at V and 0 bases at J, with 12 bases in the middle. Germline V gives CDR1 SEHNR, CDR2 FQNEAQ (reference sequence). The CDR3 has 18 amino acids. The CDR3, as DNA: TGTGCCAGCAGCTTAGCCGGGACCGAATTCTCTGGGGCCAACGTCCTGACTTTC. It yields the protein CASSLAGTEFSGANVLTF.

The V call is TRBV10-3, the J call TRBJ1-5; no firm D call. The CDR3 runs 14 residues. The V gene's germline CDR1 is ENHRY and CDR2 SYGVKD. Trimming cost V 8 bases and J 0 bases, with 11 bases left between them. Written as DNA, the CDR3 is TGTGCCATCGCTTCTGATAATAGCAATCAGCCCCAGCATTTT. It translates to CAIASDNSNQPQHF.

The gene calls are TRBV19 and TRBJ2-4, with D perhaps being TRBD1 or TRBD2 (5 bases each). The CDR3 is made up of 14 amino acids. CDR1 is LNHDA, CDR2 SQIVND, per germline (reference sequence). Trimming removed 6 bases at V and 1 base at J, with 10 bases between. CDR3 protein: CASRGWGAKNIQYF. The DNA for the CDR3 is TGTGCCAGTAGGGGATGGGGGGCCAAAAACATTCAGTACTTC.

This clone was detected only a few times. The chain is built from TRBV5-6 and TRBJ2-3; TRBD2 agrees at 11 bases. The CDR3 covers 16 residues. With 0 bases clipped from V and 1 base from J, the junction kept 1 base outside the gene matches. Germline V lookup: CDR1 SGHDT, CDR2 YYEEEE. CDR3 sequence: CASSLGLAGRTDTQYF. In DNA, the CDR3 is TGTGCCAGCAGCTTGGGACTAGCGGGACGCACAGATACGCAGTATTTT.

This chain connects TRBV7-9 to TRBJ1-5; no definite D call. V was shortened by 3 bases and J by 1 base, with 13 bases between the two germline ends. From germline, CDR1 is SEHNR and CDR2 FQNEAQ (reference sequence). The CDR3 runs to 16 residues. CDR3 nucleotide sequence: TGTGCCAGCAGCTTTTCCGGGGAGAGAAGCAATCAGCCCCAGCATTTT. Translating it yields CASSFSGERSNQPQHF.

The chain employs TRBV11-2 and TRBJ2-7; D is perhaps TRBD2 (5 bases). This CDR3 region has 16 residues. The V end was cut by 2 bases, the J end by 2 bases, with 16 bases between. The germline V gene has CDR1 SGHAT and CDR2 FQNNGV. The CDR3 DNA reads as TGTGCCAGCAGCTTAAGGCTCCAGCGGAAAACCTACGAGCAGTACTTC. This encodes CASSLRLQRKTYEQYF.

This clone appeared a single time. CDR3 loop: CASSPAGTDTQYF. Written as DNA, the CDR3 is TGTGCCAGCTCTCCGGCGGGCACAGATACGCAGTATTTT. The chain recombines TRBV6-5 with TRBJ2-3, with D hard to call. V was cut by 8 bases and J by 1 base, with 10 bases left in between. Germline-derived CDR1 and CDR2 are MNHEY and SVGAGI. The CDR3 totals 13 residues.

The gene calls are TRBV5-4 and TRBJ2-5; no firm D call. Per germline, CDR1 SGHNT and CDR2 YYREEE (reference sequence). CDR3 size: 12 residues. V was trimmed by 5 bases and J by 5 bases, leaving 10 bases between them. CDR3 nucleotide sequence: TGTGCCAGCAGTTGGGATCGGGAGACCCAGTACTTC. It is translated as CASSWDRETQYF.

The chain uses TRBV1 and TRBJ2-7. TRBV1 is noted as a pseudogene. This CDR3 is built from 17 residues. Here the CDR3 DNA reads TGCACCAGCAGCCAAGATGTATTAGACCGACGTCTCGTCGAGCAGTACTTC. It yields the protein CTSSQDVLDRRLVEQYF.

The rearrangement uses TRBV5-1 and TRBJ1-3; D perhaps matches TRBD1 (5 bases). V shed 4 bases and J shed 4 bases, with 18 bases lying between them. CDR1 is SGHRS and CDR2 is YFSETQ in the germline V gene. The CDR3 is 16 amino acids. The CDR3 spells CASSQGPSTVGNTIYF. The CDR3 DNA sequence: TGCGCCAGCAGCCAGGGCCCGTCAACGGTCGGAAACACCATATATTTT.